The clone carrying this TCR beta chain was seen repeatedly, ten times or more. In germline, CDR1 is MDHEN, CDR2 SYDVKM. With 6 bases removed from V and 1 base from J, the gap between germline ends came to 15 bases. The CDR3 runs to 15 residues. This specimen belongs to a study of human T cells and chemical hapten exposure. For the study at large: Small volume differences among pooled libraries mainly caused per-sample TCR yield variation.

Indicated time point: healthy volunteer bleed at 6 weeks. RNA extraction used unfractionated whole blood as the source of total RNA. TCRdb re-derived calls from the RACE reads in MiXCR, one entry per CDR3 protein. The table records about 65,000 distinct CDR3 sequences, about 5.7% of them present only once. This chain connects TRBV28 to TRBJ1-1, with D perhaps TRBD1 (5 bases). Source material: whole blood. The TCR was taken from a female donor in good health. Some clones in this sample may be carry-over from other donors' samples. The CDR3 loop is CASRNPGPTNTEAFF. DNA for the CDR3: TGTGCCAGCAGAAACCCGGGACCCACGAACACTGAAGCTTTCTTT.